This T cell receptor beta chain was captured in a study of CD8+CD57+ T cells in acquired aplastic anemia (dated by TCRdb to about 2018). Background on the whole study: On average, sorted CD4+ and CD8+ cells yielded 3.2 ug of extracted DNA, with a range of about 0.19 to 30 ug. CD8+CD57+ expansion was defined as a frequency above the mean frequency observed in healthy subjects. On the study overall, not on this receptor specifically: Although around 30 CD8+ CDR3 sequences were shared by patients and controls, these sequences appeared highly expressed in patients and within the immunodominant clones of patients. No significant difference in CD8+ Simpson's diversity was found between patients and healthy controls (P=0.060).

Patients chosen for sequencing had shown expansion of CD8+CD57+ cells by flow cytometry. All patients had severe acquired aplastic anemia diagnosed by International Study of Aplastic Anemia and Agranulocytosis and Camitta criteria. Patients had received no therapy at the time of blood sampling. TCR repertoires of sorted CD4+ and CD8+ blood T cells from severe aplastic anemia patients and healthy subjects were deep-sequenced in the study. Patients were enrolled under clinicaltrials.gov protocols 00001620, 01623167, 00001397, 00071045, 00081523 and 00961064 in the USA. Ficoll-Paque density gradient centrifugation was used to isolate peripheral blood mononuclear cells. Before DNA was extracted, CD4+ and CD8+ T cells were sorted using either FACS or magnetic beads. The cysteine opens and the phenylalanine closes a CDR3 of 12 amino acids. CDR3 DNA only is kept here, 36 bases in frame from base 1. The germline V gene (reference sequence) gives CDR1 as SGHKS and CDR2 as YYEKEE. The germline V end is reduced by 6 bases and the J end by 3 bases; junction bases left unmatched: 3.

Genomic DNA served as template for TCR beta VDJ combination and CDR3 sequence profiling. An Illumina HiSeq 2000 was the platform used for TCR repertoire sequencing. On the study's bioinformatics: Repertoires were assessed using TRBV/TRBJ rearrangement plots, CDR3 size and DJ length profiles, and Simpson's diversity index. The most abundant DNA sequence in the deep sequencing data was defined as the immunodominant clone. CDR3 amino acid sequences were checked for sharing between subjects and were compared against published repertoires and the VDJdb database. The public reads were quality trimmed at Q25 with fastp and then assembled into clones with MiXCR by TCRdb, keeping productive beta chains. Under each unique CDR3 protein, matching rows form one entry showing the most common genes and DNA. The V and J calls follow TCRdb's processing rather than the paper's. Here the sample has over 150,000 distinct CDR3 sequences; 45% to 55% occur a single time. The ten biggest clones cover approximately 3% of the sample.

Note on this clonotype: Its recognized antigen is unknown. Nothing much larger sits one base from this clone, and base qualities are not available.

The source is a human donor with aplastic anemia. Sequencing was done on a sample of sorted CD4+, CD8+, or CD8+CD57+ T cells (not recorded which) from PBMCs. The sequence links TRBV5-5 to TRBJ2-7, with 7 bases aligning to TRBD1. The CDR3 reads as follows: CASNRGYYEQYF. The DNA sequence is TGTGCCAGCAACAGGGGCTACTACGAGCAGTACTTC.